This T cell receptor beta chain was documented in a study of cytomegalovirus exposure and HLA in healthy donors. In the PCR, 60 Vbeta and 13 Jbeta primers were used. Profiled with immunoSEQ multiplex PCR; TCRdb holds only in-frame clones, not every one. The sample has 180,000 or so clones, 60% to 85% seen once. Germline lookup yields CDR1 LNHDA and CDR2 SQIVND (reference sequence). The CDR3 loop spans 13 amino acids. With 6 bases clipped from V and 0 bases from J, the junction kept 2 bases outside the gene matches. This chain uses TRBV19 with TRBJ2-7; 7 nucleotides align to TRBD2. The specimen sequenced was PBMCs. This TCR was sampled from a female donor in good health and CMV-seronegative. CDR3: CASRRGSSYEQYF. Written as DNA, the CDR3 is TGTGCCAGTAGGCGGGGGAGCTCCTACGAGCAGTACTTC.